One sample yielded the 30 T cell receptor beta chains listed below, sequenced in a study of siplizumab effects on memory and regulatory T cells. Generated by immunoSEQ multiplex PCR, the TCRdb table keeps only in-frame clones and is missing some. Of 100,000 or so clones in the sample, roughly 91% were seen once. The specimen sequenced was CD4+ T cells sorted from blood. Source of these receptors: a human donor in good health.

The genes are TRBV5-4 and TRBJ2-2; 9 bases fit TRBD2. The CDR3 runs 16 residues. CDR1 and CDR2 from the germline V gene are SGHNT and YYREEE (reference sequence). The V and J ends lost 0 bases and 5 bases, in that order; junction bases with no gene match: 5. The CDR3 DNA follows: TGTGCCAGCAGCTTGGGTAGCGGGGGTGTAACCGGGGAGCTGTTTTTT. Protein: CASSLGSGGVTGELFF.

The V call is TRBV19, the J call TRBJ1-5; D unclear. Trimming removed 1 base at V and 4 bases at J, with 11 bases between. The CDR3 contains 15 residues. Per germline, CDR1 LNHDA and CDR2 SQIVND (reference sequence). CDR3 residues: CASSIVHNRNQPQHF. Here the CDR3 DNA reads TGTGCCAGTAGTATAGTTCACAACCGAAATCAGCCCCAGCATTTT. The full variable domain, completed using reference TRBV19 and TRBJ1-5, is DGGITQSPKYLFRKEGQNVTLSCEQNLNHDAMYWYRQDPGQGLRLIYYSQIVNDFQKGDIAEGYSVSREKKESFPLTVTSAQKNPTAFYLCASSIVHNRNQPQHFGDGTRLSIL.

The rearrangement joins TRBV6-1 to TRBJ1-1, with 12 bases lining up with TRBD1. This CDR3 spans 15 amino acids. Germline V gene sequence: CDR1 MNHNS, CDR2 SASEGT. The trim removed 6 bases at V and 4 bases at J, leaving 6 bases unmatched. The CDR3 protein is CASRVGQGATTEAFF. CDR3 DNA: TGTGCCAGCAGAGTGGGACAGGGGGCGACCACTGAAGCTTTCTTT.

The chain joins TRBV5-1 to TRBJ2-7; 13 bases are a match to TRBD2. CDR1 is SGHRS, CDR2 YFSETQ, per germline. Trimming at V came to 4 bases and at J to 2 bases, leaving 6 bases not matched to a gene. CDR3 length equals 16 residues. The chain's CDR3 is CASSRPLAGGTYEQYF. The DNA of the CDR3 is TGCGCCAGCAGCCGCCCACTAGCGGGGGGGACCTACGAGCAGTACTTC.

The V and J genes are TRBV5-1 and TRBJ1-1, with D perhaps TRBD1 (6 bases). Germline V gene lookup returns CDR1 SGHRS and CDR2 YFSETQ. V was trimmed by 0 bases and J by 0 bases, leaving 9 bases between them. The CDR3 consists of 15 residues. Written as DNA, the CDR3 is TGCGCCAGCAGCTTGGCCCAGGGGATGAACACTGAAGCTTTCTTT. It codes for CASSLAQGMNTEAFF.

CDR3 bases: TGCGCCAGCAGCCAAGCCTCTCTGGGTGGGCGGGAGCAAAAGGCCCCGTACTTC. As protein: CASSQASLGGREQKAPYF. The chain is built from TRBV4-1 and TRBJ2-7; 7 bases match TRBD2. Germline values: CDR1 MGHRA, CDR2 YSYEKL. V was pared by 1 base and J by 12 bases, with 24 bases of the junction left unmatched. The CDR3 loop spans 18 amino acids.

The CDR3 sequence: CASSSEARGAKTQYF. CDR3 sequence (DNA): TGTGCCAGCAGTTCCGAGGCCCGGGGGGCGAAGACCCAGTACTTC. The chain has TRBV6-5 and TRBJ2-5, with D possibly TRBD2 on 7 matching bases. There are 15 residues in the CDR3. Germline V gene data show CDR1 as MNHEY and CDR2 as SVGAGI. The V end was cut by 4 bases, the J end by 6 bases, with 18 bases between.

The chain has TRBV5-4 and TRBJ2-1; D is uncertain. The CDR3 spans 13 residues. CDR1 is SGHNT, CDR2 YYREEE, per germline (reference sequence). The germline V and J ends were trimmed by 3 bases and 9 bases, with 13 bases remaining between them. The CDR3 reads CASSSPGRSEQFF. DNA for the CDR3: TGTGCCAGCAGCTCCCCTGGTAGGAGTGAGCAGTTCTTC.

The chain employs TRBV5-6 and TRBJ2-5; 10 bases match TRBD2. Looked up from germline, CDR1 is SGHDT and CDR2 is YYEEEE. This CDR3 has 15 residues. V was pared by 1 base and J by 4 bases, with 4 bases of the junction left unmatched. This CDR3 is CASSLPSGGVETQYF. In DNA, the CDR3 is TGTGCCAGCAGCTTGCCCAGCGGGGGGGTAGAGACCCAGTACTTC.

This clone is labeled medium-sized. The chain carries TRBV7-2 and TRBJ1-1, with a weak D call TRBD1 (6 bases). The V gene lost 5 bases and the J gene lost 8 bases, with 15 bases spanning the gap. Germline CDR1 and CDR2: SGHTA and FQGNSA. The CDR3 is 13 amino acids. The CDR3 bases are TGTGCCAGCAGCGGCGGTGGTCAGGGGGAAGCTTTCTTT. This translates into CASSGGGQGEAFF.

The CDR3 reads CASSYGQVITLNGYTF. The CDR3 nucleotides read TGTGCCAGCAGTTACGGACAGGTTATCACTCTGAATGGCTACACCTTC. J is TRBJ1-2 and V is TRBV6-5; 7 nucleotides align to TRBD1. From germline, CDR1 is MNHEY and CDR2 SVGAGI. The CDR3 totals 16 residues. Unmatched junction bases numbered 12, after V lost 2 bases and J lost 6 bases.

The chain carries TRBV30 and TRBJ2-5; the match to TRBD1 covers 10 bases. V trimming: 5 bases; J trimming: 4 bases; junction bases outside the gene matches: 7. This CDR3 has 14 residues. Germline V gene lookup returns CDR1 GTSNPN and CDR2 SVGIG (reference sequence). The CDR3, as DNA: TGTGCCTGGGCAACGGGACAGGGGCCAGAGACCCAGTACTTC. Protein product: CAWATGQGPETQYF.

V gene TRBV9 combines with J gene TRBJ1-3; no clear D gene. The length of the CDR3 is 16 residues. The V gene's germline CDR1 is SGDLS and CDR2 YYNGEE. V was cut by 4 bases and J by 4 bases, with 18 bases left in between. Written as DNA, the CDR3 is TGTGCCAGCAGCACCGCCGGGAGGGCTGCGGGAAACACCATATATTTT. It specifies CASSTAGRAAGNTIYF.

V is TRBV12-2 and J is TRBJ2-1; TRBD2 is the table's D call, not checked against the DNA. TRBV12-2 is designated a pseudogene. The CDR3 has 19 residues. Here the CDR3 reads CASRFPLAGGMSSYNEQFF. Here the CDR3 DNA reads TGTGCAAGTCGCTTTCCACTAGCGGGAGGAATGAGCTCCTACAATGAGCAGTTCTTC.

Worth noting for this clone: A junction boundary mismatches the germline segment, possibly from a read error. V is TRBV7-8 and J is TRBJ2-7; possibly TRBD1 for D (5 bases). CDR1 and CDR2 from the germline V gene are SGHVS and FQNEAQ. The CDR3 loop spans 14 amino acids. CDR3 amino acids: CTSSPRSRKGEQYF. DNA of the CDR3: TGTACCAGCAGCCCCAGGTCGAGGAAGGGGGAGCAGTACTTC.

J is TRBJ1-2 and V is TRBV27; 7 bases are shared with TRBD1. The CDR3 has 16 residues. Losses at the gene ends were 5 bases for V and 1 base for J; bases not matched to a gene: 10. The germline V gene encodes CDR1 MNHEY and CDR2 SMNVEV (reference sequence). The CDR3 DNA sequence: TGTGCCAGCAGTCAAAGGACAGGCGGAAGTAACTATGGCTACACCTTC. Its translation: CASSQRTGGSNYGYTF.

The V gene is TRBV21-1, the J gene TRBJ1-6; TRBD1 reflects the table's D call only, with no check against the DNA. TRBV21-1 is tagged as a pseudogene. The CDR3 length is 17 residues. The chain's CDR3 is CASRDTWGPENNSPLHF. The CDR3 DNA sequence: TGTGCCAGCAGGGATACCTGGGGGCCAGAGAATAATTCACCCCTCCACTTT.

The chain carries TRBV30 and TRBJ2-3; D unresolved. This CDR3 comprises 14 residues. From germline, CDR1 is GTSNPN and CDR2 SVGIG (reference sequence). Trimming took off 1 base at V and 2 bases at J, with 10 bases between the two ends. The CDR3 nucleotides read TGTGCCTGGAGTGCCCTAGGTAACACAGATACGCAGTATTTT. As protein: CAWSALGNTDTQYF.

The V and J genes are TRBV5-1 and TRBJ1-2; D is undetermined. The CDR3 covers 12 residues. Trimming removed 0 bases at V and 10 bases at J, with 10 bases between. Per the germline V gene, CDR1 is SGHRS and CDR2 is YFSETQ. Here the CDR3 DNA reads TGCGCCAGCAGCTTGGACAGTAGGGACTACACCTTC. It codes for CASSLDSRDYTF. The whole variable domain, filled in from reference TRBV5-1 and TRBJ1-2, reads KAGVTQTPRYLIKTRGQQVTLSCSPISGHRSVSWYQQTPGQGLQFLFEYFSETQRNKGNFPGRFSGRQFSNSRSEMNVSTLELGDSALYLCASSLDSRDYTFGSGTRLTVV.

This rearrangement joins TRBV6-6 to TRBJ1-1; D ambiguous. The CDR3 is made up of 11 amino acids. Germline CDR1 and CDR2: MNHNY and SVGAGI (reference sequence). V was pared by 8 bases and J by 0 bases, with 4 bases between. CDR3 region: CASGLNTEAFF. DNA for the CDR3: TGTGCCAGCGGATTGAACACTGAAGCTTTCTTT.

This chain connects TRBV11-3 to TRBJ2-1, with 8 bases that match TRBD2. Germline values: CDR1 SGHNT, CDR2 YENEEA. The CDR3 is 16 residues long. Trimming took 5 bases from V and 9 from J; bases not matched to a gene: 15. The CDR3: CASSPSGTRFFGEQFF. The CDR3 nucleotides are TGTGCCAGCAGCCCCTCCGGGACTAGATTCTTTGGTGAGCAGTTCTTC.

CDR3 in amino acids: CAWSPLAAETQYF. The CDR3 DNA reads as TGTGCCTGGAGTCCCCTAGCGGCGGAGACCCAGTACTTC. The chain couples TRBV30 to TRBJ2-5, with 7 nucleotides matching TRBD2. The CDR3 runs to 13 residues. The J segment lost 5 bases and the V segment lost 2 bases, leaving 5 bases of the junction unmatched. In germline, CDR1 is GTSNPN, CDR2 SVGIG (reference sequence).

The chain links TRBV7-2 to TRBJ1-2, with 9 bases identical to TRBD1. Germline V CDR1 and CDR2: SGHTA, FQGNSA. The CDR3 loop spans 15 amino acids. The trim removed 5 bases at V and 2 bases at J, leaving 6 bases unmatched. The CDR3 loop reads CASSRWDRDNYGYTF. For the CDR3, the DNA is TGTGCCAGCAGCCGATGGGACAGGGACAACTATGGCTACACCTTC.

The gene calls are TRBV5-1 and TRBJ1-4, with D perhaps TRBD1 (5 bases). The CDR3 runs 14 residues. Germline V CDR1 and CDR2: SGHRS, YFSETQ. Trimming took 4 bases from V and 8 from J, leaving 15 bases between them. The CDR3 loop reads CASSPGTALEKLFF. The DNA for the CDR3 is TGCGCCAGCAGCCCCGGGACCGCGTTGGAAAAACTGTTTTTT.

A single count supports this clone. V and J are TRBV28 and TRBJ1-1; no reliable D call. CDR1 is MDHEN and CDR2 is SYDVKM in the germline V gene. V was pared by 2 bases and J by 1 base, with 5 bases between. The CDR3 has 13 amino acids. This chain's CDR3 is CASSLHPNTEAFF. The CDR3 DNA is TGTGCCAGCAGTTTACATCCGAACACTGAAGCTTTCTTT.

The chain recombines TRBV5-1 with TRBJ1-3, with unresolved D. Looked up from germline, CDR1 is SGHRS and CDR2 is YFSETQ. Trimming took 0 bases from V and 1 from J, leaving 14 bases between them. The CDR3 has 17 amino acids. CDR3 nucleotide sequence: TGCGCCAGCAGCTTGGATGGAGCCGGACGATCTGGAAACACCATATATTTT. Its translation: CASSLDGAGRSGNTIYF.

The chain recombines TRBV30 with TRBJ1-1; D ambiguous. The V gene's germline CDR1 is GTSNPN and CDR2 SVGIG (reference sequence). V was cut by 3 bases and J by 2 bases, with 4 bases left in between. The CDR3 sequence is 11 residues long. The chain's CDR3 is CAWSLNTEAFF. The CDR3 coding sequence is TGTGCCTGGAGCTTAAACACTGAAGCTTTCTTT.

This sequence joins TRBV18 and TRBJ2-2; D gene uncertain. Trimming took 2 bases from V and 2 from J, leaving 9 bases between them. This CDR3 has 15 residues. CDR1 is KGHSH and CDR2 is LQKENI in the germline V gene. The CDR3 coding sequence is TGTGCCAGCTCACCAGTTTTATTAAACACCGGGGAGCTGTTTTTT. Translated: CASSPVLLNTGELFF.

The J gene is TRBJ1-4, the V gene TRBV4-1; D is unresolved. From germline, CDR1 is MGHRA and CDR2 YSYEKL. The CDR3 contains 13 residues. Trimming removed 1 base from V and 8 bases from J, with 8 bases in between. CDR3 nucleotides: TGCGCCAGCAGCCAAGTTTTAGGCGAAAAACTGTTTTTT. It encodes CASSQVLGEKLFF.

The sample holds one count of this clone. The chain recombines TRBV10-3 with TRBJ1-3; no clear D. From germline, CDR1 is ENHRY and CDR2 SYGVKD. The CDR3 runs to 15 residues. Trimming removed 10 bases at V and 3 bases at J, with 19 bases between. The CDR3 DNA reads TGTGCCACCCGGCTGGGCCCCGTAAGTGGAAACACCATATATTTT. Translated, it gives CATRLGPVSGNTIYF.